The 20 T cell receptor beta chains below come from one sample, sequenced in a study of T cells after yellow fever vaccination. TCRdb recomputed calls from the 5' RACE reads with MiXCR, one row per CDR3 protein. The sample comprises under 500,000 distinct CDR3 sequences, around a sixth of which are singletons, and 15% to 20% rests with the top ten. The starting material was PBMCs, obtained before the yellow fever booster vaccination. The receptors were sampled from a man between 18 and 35 years old who received the YFV17D yellow fever vaccine.

Only a few counts were recorded for this clonotype. The chain uses TRBV9 and TRBJ2-2; D not resolved. Germline assignment: CDR1 SGDLS and CDR2 YYNGEE. V lost 5 bases to trimming and J lost 3 bases, with 8 bases between them. The CDR3 contains 13 residues. CDR3: CASRRMDTGELFF. In nucleotides, the CDR3 is TGTGCCAGCAGGCGAATGGACACCGGGGAGCTGTTTTTT. Supplemented by reference TRBV9 and TRBJ2-2, the full variable domain reads DSGVTQTPKHLITATGQRVTLRCSPRSGDLSVYWYQQSLDQGLQFLIQYYNGEERAKGNILERFSAQQFPDLHSELNLSSLELGDSALYFCASRRMDTGELFFGEGSRLTVL.

The chain links TRBV14 to TRBJ2-1, with TRBD2 matching 14 bases. Looked up from germline, CDR1 is SGHDN and CDR2 is FVKESK. CDR3 length equals 19 residues. V was pared by 4 bases and J by 3 bases, with 11 bases of the junction left unmatched. CDR3 DNA: TGTGCCAGCAGCCCGAAACCGGGACTAGCGGGGGAGCACTACAATGAGCAGTTCTTC. Its translation is CASSPKPGLAGEHYNEQFF.

A remark on this clonotype: The junction departs from the called germline gene at one end, perhaps through a read error. The rearrangement links TRBV4-2 to TRBJ1-2; the match to TRBD1 covers 8 bases. Germline CDR1 LGHNA, CDR2 YNFKEQ. This CDR3 is built from 15 residues. The chain's CDR3 is CVSSQDADRDYGYTF. CDR3 DNA sequence: TGTGTCAGCAGCCAAGATGCGGACAGGGACTATGGCTACACCTTC.

The rearrangement joins TRBV6-1 to TRBJ2-3, with a tentative D call TRBD1 (6 bases). V shed 5 bases and J shed 3 bases, with 15 bases lying between them. The CDR3 loop spans 15 amino acids. CDR1 is MNHNS and CDR2 is SASEGT in the germline V gene. The DNA for the CDR3 is TGTGCCAGCAGTTCCTTACAGGGTCGGACAGATACGCAGTATTTT. Its translation: CASSSLQGRTDTQYF.

The chain is built from TRBV7-7 and TRBJ2-7, with TRBD1 identical over 8 bases. The CDR3 consists of 15 residues. The germline gives CDR1 SSHAT, CDR2 FNYEAQ (reference sequence). This CDR3 is CASSSDETGDHEQYV. The CDR3 DNA sequence: TGTGCTAGCAGCTCAGACGAGACAGGGGACCACGAGCAGTACGTC.

The rearrangement links TRBV4-1 to TRBJ1-4; possible D gene TRBD1, 5 bases. V shed 1 base and J shed 8 bases, with 11 bases lying between them. CDR1 and CDR2 (germline): MGHRA, YSYEKL. CDR3 length: 14 residues. CDR3 nucleotide sequence: TGCGCCAGCAGCCAAGCTCCCTCAGGGGAAAAACTGTTTTTT. Translating it yields CASSQAPSGEKLFF.

This clonotype was detected only a few times. This chain joins TRBV7-8 and TRBJ1-1; 7 bases agree with TRBD1. The trim removed 4 bases at V and 7 bases at J, leaving 3 bases unmatched. Germline V gene data show CDR1 as SGHVS and CDR2 as FQNEAQ. The CDR3 runs to 12 residues. CDR3 bases: TGTGCCAGCAGCTCGGGACAGCATGAAGCTTTCTTT. Protein product: CASSSGQHEAFF.

The rearrangement joins TRBV4-3 to TRBJ1-2, with TRBD1 matching 7 bases. Germline lookup yields CDR1 LGHNA and CDR2 YSLEER. Trimming took 0 bases from V and 5 from J; bases not matched to a gene: 9. The CDR3 runs 16 residues. In DNA form, the CDR3 reads TGCGCCAGCAGCCAAGATCGAGGGGGCACTTGGTATGGCTACACCTTC. It yields the protein CASSQDRGGTWYGYTF.

The V gene is TRBV12-3 or TRBV12-4, the J gene TRBJ2-1; D is perhaps TRBD1 or TRBD2 (5 bases each). Trimming removed 6 bases from V and 9 bases from J, with 18 bases in between. The CDR3 spans 14 residues. CDR3 in DNA: TGTGCCAGCAGGTTTGAGGGGCCATCCTCTGAGCAGTTCTTC. As protein: CASRFEGPSSEQFF.

The chain recombines TRBV15 with TRBJ2-7, with 9 positions matching TRBD1. V lost 3 bases, J lost 3 bases, and 12 bases stayed unmatched. Germline V CDR1 and CDR2: LNHNV, YYDKDF (reference sequence). The length of the CDR3 is 17 residues. Here the CDR3 DNA reads TGTGCCACCAGCAGGGAGGTTATTTGGGACAGGGACTACGAGCAGTACTTC. Amino acid sequence: CATSREVIWDRDYEQYF.

This rearrangement joins TRBV6-1 to TRBJ1-2, with no clear D. The length of the CDR3 is 12 residues. Germline V gives CDR1 MNHNS, CDR2 SASEGT. Trimming removed 6 bases from V and 7 bases from J, with 12 bases in between. In DNA form, the CDR3 reads TGTGCCAGCAGGCGGGAGGCGGCTGGCTACACCTTC. It codes for CASRREAAGYTF.

This clonotype was picked up a small number of times. The CDR3 protein is CSAPILPSGALQETQYF. The CDR3 coding sequence is TGCAGTGCTCCCATCTTGCCAAGCGGGGCGCTCCAAGAGACCCAGTACTTC. The chain recombines TRBV20-1 with TRBJ2-5; TRBD2 aligns across 7 bases. This CDR3 comprises 17 residues. V lost 5 bases, J lost 1 base, and 16 bases stayed unmatched. CDR1 is DFQATT and CDR2 is SNEGSKA in the germline V gene (reference sequence).

This rearrangement joins TRBV14 to TRBJ1-1; D gene uncertain. The V gene's germline CDR1 is SGHDN and CDR2 FVKESK. V gave up 1 base and J gave up 1 base, with 10 bases separating them. The CDR3 contains 15 residues. As DNA, the CDR3 is TGTGCCAGCAGCCAAGTTGGGCAAAGGAACACTGAAGCTTTCTTT. It specifies CASSQVGQRNTEAFF. The full variable domain, with the rest looked up from reference TRBV14 and TRBJ1-1, is EAGVTQFPSHSVIEKGQTVTLRCDPISGHDNLYWYRRVMGKEIKFLLHFVKESKQDESGMPNNRFLAERTGGTYSTLKVQPAELEDSGVYFCASSQVGQRNTEAFFGQGTRLTVV.

The chain links TRBV9 to TRBJ1-6; D unresolved. Germline CDR1 and CDR2: SGDLS and YYNGEE. The CDR3 totals 12 residues. Trimming removed 0 bases at V and 9 bases at J, with 4 bases between. CDR3 in DNA: TGTGCCAGCAGCGTAGTTGGTTCACCCCTCCACTTT. Translated, it gives CASSVVGSPLHF.

The rearrangement joins TRBV7-2 to TRBJ2-3, with 7 nucleotides matching TRBD2. Trimming cost V 4 bases and J 4 bases; bases outside gene matches: 11. The CDR3 spans 16 residues. CDR1 and CDR2 from the germline V gene are SGHTA and FQGNSA. DNA of the CDR3: TGTGCCAGCAGCTCCAGCCCCGGGACTAACGCAGATACGCAGTATTTT. Translating it yields CASSSSPGTNADTQYF.

The chain couples TRBV6-5 to TRBJ1-1; 7 bases match TRBD1. This CDR3 contains 15 residues. Per the germline V gene, CDR1 is MNHEY and CDR2 is SVGAGI. The V gene end was trimmed by 6 bases and the J gene end by 0 bases; junction bases not matched to a gene: 7. CDR3 in DNA: TGTGCCAGCAGCGGGACAGCCTTTATGAACACTGAAGCTTTCTTT. Translated: CASSGTAFMNTEAFF.

V gene TRBV6-5 combines with J gene TRBJ1-1; TRBD1 agrees at 8 bases. CDR1 is MNHEY and CDR2 is SVGAGI in the germline V gene. The CDR3 contains 14 residues. V lost 5 bases and J lost 4; bases outside the gene matches: 6. The CDR3 region is CASSPRQGSTEAFF. As DNA, the CDR3 is TGTGCCAGCAGTCCCCGACAGGGGAGCACTGAAGCTTTCTTT.

The chain joins TRBV5-5 to TRBJ2-7, with no clear D. In germline, CDR1 is SGHKS, CDR2 YYEKEE (reference sequence). The CDR3 contains 13 residues. Trimming shortened V by 1 base and J by 3 bases, and 8 bases separated the two germline ends. CDR3 region: CASSLSGYYEQYF. The CDR3 nucleotides are TGTGCCAGCAGCTTGTCCGGGTACTACGAGCAGTACTTC.

This clonotype has ten or more counts. J is TRBJ2-7 and V is TRBV5-1; 8 nucleotides match TRBD2. V lost 4 bases, J lost 3 bases, and 9 bases stayed unmatched. The CDR3 contains 15 residues. Germline-derived CDR1 and CDR2 are SGHRS and YFSETQ. The CDR3, as DNA: TGCGCCAGCAGCCCGGGGGGGGCCCTCGACTACGAGCAGTACTTC. This translates into CASSPGGALDYEQYF.

There are a few counts of this clonotype. V usage is TRBV12-3 or TRBV12-4 and J usage is TRBJ1-5; D is undetermined. This CDR3 has 12 amino acids. The V end was cut by 0 bases, the J end by 9 bases, with 6 bases between. CDR3 residues: CASSLAGWPQHF. The CDR3 DNA sequence: TGTGCCAGCAGTTTAGCGGGATGGCCCCAGCATTTT.